This passage covers 10 T cell receptor beta chains from one sample sequenced in a study of T cell clonotyping in hematopoietic cell transplantation. The data were produced by immunoSEQ multiplex PCR, yet TCRdb's version contains in-frame clones alone and is incomplete. The sample shows 25,000 to 35,000 clones, approximately 94% of them seen only once. Time point specified: recipient sample about 28 days before transplant, after cytoreduction. Material: peripheral blood mononuclear cells, obtained before stem cell transplant. The source of these receptors is a man in his fifties with acute myeloid leukemia. Some clones in this sample may be carry-over from other donors' samples.

V and J are TRBV6-5 and TRBJ1-1; D is undetermined. V was clipped by 4 bases and J by 6 bases, with 12 bases between them. CDR1 and CDR2 (germline): MNHEY, SVGAGI. This CDR3 spans 13 amino acids. The DNA for the CDR3 is TGTGCCAGCAGTTCCGAATCTTTTGCTGAAGCTTTCTTT. Translation gives CASSSESFAEAFF.

This clone is a singleton in its sample. The rearrangement uses TRBV9 and TRBJ2-3; D is unclear. Trimming removed 3 bases at V and 0 bases at J, with 11 bases between. This CDR3 contains 15 residues. Germline V gene lookup returns CDR1 SGDLS and CDR2 YYNGEE. CDR3 in amino acids: CASSASRGSTDTQYF. CDR3 DNA sequence: TGTGCCAGCAGCGCGTCCAGAGGTAGCACAGATACGCAGTATTTT.

CDR3 residues: CASSPRLASGRNEQFF. The CDR3 DNA sequence: TGTGCCAGCAGCCCGCGACTAGCGAGCGGTAGGAATGAGCAGTTCTTC. This chain links TRBV11-2 with TRBJ2-1; 8 bases are a match to TRBD2. Trimming took 5 bases from V and 7 from J; bases not matched to a gene: 13. The germline V gene has CDR1 SGHAT and CDR2 FQNNGV. The CDR3 is 16 amino acids.

The V call is TRBV5-1, the J call TRBJ1-6; D possibly corresponds to TRBD1 (5 bases). The length of the CDR3 is 16 residues. Trimming shortened V by 0 bases and J by 5 bases, and 12 bases separated the two germline ends. CDR1 SGHRS and CDR2 YFSETQ come from the germline V gene. CDR3: CASSLDGQGNNSPLHF. CDR3 coding DNA: TGCGCCAGCAGCTTGGATGGGCAGGGAAATAATTCACCCCTCCACTTT.

The chain has TRBV4-1 and TRBJ1-5; D gene unclear. The CDR3 contains 15 residues. Germline V gene data show CDR1 as MGHRA and CDR2 as YSYEKL. V lost 1 base to trimming and J lost 4 bases, with 11 bases between them. The CDR3 loop reads CASSQVPITNQPQHF. The CDR3 coding sequence is TGCGCCAGCAGCCAAGTACCGATAACGAATCAGCCCCAGCATTTT.

This clone was observed a few times. The chain links TRBV30 to TRBJ1-2; unclear D gene. The CDR3 spans 11 residues. V gave up 8 bases and J gave up 7 bases, with 14 bases separating them. The germline gives CDR1 GTSNPN, CDR2 SVGIG (reference sequence). As DNA, the CDR3 is TGTGCCGGCGGGTTTTCGCGTGGCTACACCTTC. It yields the protein CAGGFSRGYTF.

J is TRBJ2-7 and V is TRBV18; D may be TRBD1 (6 bases). This CDR3 has 15 amino acids. The ends were cut back, 3 bases at V and 0 bases at J, with 12 bases in the middle. Per the germline V gene, CDR1 is KGHSH and CDR2 is LQKENI. The CDR3 loop reads CASSPRRDNSYEQYF. CDR3 DNA sequence: TGTGCCAGCTCACCCCGTCGGGACAACTCCTACGAGCAGTACTTC. Using reference TRBV18 and TRBJ2-7 for the parts outside the CDR3, the full variable domain is NAGVMQNPRHLVRRRGQEARLRCSPMKGHSHVYWYRQLPEEGLKFMVYLQKENIIDESGMPKERFSAEFPKEGPSILRIQQVVRGDSAAYFCASSPRRDNSYEQYFGPGTRLTVT.

The genes are TRBV7-9 and TRBJ1-1, with D unresolved. Deletions cut 0 bases from V and 6 bases from J, with 5 bases between. This CDR3 region has 12 residues. The V gene's germline CDR1 is SEHNR and CDR2 FQNEAQ (reference sequence). Here the CDR3 reads CASSLAVAEAFF. As DNA, the CDR3 is TGTGCCAGCAGCTTAGCGGTCGCTGAAGCTTTCTTT.

The chain is built from TRBV5-4 and TRBJ2-5; D gene uncertain. CDR1 and CDR2 from the germline V gene are SGHNT and YYREEE (reference sequence). This CDR3 is 12 amino acids long. V was shortened by 3 bases and J by 5 bases, with 8 bases between the two germline ends. CDR3 protein: CASSSTGETQYF. CDR3 coding DNA: TGTGCCAGCAGCTCCACTGGCGAGACCCAGTACTTC.

The chain employs TRBV6-5 and TRBJ1-1; no clear D. Trimming removed 0 bases at V and 0 bases at J, with 8 bases between. Germline V gene lookup returns CDR1 MNHEY and CDR2 SVGAGI. This CDR3 has 15 residues. This CDR3 is CASSYSGSLNTEAFF. The CDR3 DNA is TGTGCCAGCAGTTACTCGGGCAGCCTGAACACTGAAGCTTTCTTT.